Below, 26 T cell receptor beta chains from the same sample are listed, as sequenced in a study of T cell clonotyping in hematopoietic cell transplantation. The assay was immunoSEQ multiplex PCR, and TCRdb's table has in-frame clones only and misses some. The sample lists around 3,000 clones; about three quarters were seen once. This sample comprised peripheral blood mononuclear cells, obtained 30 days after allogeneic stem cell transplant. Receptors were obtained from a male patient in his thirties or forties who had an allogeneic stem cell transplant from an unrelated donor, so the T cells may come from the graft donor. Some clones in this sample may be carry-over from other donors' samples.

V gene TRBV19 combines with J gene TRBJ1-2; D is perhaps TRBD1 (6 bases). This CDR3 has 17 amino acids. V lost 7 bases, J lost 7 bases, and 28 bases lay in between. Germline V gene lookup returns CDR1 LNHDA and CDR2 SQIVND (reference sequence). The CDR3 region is CASTPRNRVYFAGGYTF. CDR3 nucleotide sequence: TGTGCCAGTACCCCCCGGAACAGGGTGTACTTCGCTGGTGGCTACACCTTC.

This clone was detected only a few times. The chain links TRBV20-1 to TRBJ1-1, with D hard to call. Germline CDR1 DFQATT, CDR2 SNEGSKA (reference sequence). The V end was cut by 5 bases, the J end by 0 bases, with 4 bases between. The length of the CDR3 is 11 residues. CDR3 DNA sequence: TGCAGTGCTCTGGTGAACACTGAAGCTTTCTTT. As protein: CSALVNTEAFF.

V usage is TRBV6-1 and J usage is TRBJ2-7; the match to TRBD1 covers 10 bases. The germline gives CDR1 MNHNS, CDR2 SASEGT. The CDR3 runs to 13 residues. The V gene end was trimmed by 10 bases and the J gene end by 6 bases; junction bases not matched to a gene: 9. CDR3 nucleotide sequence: TGTGCCACAGCCCGGGACAGGGGAACCGAGCAGTACTTC. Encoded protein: CATARDRGTEQYF.

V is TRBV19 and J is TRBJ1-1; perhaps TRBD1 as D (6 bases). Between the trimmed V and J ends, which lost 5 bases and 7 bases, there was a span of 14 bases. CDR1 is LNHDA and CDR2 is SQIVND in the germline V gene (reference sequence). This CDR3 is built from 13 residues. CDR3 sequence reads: CASSYGGPVEAFF. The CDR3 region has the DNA TGTGCCAGTAGTTACGGGGGGCCGGTTGAAGCTTTCTTT.

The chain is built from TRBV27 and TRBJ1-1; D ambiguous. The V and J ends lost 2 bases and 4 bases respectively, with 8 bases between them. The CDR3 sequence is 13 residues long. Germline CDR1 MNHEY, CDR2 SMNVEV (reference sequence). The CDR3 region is CASSLGVGTEAFF. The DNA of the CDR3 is TGTGCCAGCAGTTTAGGGGTCGGCACTGAAGCTTTCTTT.

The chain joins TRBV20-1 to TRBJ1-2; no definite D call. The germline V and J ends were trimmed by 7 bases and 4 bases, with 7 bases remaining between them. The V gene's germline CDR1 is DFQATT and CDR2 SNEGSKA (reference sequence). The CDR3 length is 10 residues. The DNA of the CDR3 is TGCAGTGGGATCGGCTATGGCTACACCTTC. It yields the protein CSGIGYGYTF.

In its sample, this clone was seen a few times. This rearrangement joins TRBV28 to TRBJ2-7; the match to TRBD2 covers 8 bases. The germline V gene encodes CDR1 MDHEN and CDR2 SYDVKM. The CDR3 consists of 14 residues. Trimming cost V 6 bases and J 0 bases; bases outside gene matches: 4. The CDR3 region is CASRIAGPSYEQYF. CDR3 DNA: TGTGCCAGCAGAATAGCGGGGCCCTCCTACGAGCAGTACTTC.

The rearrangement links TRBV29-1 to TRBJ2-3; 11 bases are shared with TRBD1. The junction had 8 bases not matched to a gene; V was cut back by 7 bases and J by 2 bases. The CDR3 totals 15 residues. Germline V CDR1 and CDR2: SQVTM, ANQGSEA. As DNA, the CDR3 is TGCAGCGCCAAGCGGACAGGGGGCGTCACAGATACGCAGTATTTT. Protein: CSAKRTGGVTDTQYF.

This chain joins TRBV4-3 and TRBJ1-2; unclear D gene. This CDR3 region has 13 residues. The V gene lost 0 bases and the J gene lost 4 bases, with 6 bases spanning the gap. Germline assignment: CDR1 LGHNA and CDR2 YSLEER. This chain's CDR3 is CASSQEKGYGYTF. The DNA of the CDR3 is TGCGCCAGCAGCCAAGAAAAGGGCTATGGCTACACCTTC.

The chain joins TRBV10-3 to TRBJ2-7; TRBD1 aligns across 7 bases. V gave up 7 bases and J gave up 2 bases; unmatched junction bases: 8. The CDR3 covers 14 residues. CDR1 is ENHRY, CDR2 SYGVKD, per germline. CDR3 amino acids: CAINPSGGTYEQYF. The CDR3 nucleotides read TGTGCCATCAACCCGTCAGGGGGAACCTACGAGCAGTACTTC.

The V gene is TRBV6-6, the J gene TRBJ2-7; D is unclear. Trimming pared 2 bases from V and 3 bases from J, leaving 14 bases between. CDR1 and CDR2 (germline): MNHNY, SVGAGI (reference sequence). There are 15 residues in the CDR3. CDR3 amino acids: CASSYDGPPNYEQYF. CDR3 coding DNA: TGTGCCAGCAGTTACGATGGGCCCCCGAACTACGAGCAGTACTTC.

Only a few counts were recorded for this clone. The CDR3 here is CASSPLPGTGEKLFF. CDR3 nucleotide sequence: TGTGCCAGCAGTCCCCTCCCCGGGACAGGTGAAAAACTGTTTTTT. The chain combines TRBV7-6 with TRBJ1-4; 8 positions match TRBD1. The length of the CDR3 is 15 residues. Per germline, CDR1 SGHVS and CDR2 FNYEAQ. With V trimmed by 6 bases and J by 7 bases, 10 bases remained unmatched.

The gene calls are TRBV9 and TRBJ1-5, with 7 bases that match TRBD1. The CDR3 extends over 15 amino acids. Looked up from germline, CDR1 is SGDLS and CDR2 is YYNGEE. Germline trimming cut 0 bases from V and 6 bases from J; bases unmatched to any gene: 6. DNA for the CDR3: TGTGCCAGCAGCGTAGGTACAGGGGATGGTCAGCCCCAGCATTTT. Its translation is CASSVGTGDGQPQHF.

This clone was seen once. CDR3 coding DNA: TGTGCCAGCAGCTTGGAGACGGGGTACACCGGGGAGCTGTTTTTT. Residues: CASSLETGYTGELFF. This sequence joins TRBV5-6 and TRBJ2-2; possible D gene TRBD2, 5 bases. In germline, CDR1 is SGHDT, CDR2 YYEEEE. The V end was cut by 0 bases, the J end by 3 bases, with 9 bases between. The CDR3 is 15 amino acids. The variable domain in full, with the rest retrieved from reference TRBV5-6 and TRBJ2-2, is DAGVTQSPTHLIKTRGQQVTLRCSPKSGHDTVSWYQQALGQGPQFIFQYYEEEERQRGNFPDRFSGHQFPNYSSELNVNALLLGDSALYLCASSLETGYTGELFFGEGSRLTVL.

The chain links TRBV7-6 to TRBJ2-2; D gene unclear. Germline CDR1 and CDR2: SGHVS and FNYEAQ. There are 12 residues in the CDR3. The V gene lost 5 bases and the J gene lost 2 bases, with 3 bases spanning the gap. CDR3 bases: TGTGCCAGCAGCGTAAACACCGGGGAGCTGTTTTTT. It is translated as CASSVNTGELFF.

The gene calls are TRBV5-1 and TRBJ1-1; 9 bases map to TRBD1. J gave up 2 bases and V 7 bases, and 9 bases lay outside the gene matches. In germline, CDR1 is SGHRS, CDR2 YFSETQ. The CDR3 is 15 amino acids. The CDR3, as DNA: TGCGCCAGCGTTCCCGGGACAGGGCCCAACACTGAAGCTTTCTTT. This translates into CASVPGTGPNTEAFF.

In DNA, the CDR3 is TGTGCCAGCAGCTATGCGGGACTCCTTCACAATGAGCAGTTCTTC. It specifies CASSYAGLLHNEQFF. The chain couples TRBV9 to TRBJ2-1; D is perhaps TRBD2 (6 bases). The CDR3 length is 15 residues. Trimming left V 4 bases short and J 5 bases short, with 16 bases between. CDR1 is SGDLS, CDR2 YYNGEE, per germline.

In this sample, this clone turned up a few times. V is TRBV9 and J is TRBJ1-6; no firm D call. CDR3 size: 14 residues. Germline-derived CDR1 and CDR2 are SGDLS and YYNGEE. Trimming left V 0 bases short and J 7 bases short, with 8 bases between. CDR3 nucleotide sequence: TGTGCCAGCAGCGTAGAAGCTGGAAATTCACCCCTCCACTTT. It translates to CASSVEAGNSPLHF.

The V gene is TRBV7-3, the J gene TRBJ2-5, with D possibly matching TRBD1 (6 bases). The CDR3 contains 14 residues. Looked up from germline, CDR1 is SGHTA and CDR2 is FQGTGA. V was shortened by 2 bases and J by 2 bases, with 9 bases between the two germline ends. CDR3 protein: CASSLVGGQETQYF. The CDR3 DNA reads TGTGCCAGCAGCTTAGTAGGGGGACAAGAGACCCAGTACTTC.

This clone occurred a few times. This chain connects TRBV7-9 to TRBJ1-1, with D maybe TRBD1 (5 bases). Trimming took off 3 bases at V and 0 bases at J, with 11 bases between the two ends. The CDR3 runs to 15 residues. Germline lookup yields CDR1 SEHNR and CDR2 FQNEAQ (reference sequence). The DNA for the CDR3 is TGTGCCAGCAGCTTGGCGGGACGATTGAACACTGAAGCTTTCTTT. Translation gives CASSLAGRLNTEAFF.

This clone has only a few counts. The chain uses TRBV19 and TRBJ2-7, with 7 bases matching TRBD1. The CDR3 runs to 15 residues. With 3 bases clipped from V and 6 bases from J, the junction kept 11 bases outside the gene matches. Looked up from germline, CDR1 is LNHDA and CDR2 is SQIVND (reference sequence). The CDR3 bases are TGTGCCAGTAGTATTTCAGACAGGGCGAGAGGCGAGCAGTACTTC. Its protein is CASSISDRARGEQYF.

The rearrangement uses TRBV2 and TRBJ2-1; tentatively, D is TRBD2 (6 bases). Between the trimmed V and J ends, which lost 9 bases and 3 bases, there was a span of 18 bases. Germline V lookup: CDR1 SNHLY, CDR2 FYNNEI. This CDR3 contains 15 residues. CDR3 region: CASPGLAGLYNEQFF. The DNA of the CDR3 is TGTGCCAGTCCGGGCTTGGCGGGGCTCTACAATGAGCAGTTCTTC.

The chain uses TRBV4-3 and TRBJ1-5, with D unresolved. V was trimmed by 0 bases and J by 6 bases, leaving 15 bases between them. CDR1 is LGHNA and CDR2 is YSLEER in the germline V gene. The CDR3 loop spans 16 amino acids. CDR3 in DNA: TGCGCCAGCAGCCAAGATCTTGTCAGTCACGGTCAGCCCCAGCATTTT. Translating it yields CASSQDLVSHGQPQHF.

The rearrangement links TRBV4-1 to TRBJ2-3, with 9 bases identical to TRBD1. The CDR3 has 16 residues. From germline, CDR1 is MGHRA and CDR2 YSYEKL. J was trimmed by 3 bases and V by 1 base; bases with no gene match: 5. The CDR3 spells CASSQGGTGLTDTQYF. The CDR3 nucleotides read TGCGCCAGCAGCCAAGGGGGGACAGGGTTGACAGATACGCAGTATTTT.

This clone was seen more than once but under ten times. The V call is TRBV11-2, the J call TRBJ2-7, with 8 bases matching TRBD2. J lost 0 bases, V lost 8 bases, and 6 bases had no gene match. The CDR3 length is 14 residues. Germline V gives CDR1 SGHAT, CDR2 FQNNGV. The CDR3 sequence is CASFPGTSSYEQYF. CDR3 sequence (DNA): TGTGCCAGCTTTCCCGGGACTAGCTCCTACGAGCAGTACTTC.

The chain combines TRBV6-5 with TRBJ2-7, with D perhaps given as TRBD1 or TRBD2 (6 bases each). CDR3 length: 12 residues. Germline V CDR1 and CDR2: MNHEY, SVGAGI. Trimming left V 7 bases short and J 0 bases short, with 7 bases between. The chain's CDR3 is CASKGGSYEQYF. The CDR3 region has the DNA TGTGCCAGCAAGGGGGGCTCCTACGAGCAGTACTTC.